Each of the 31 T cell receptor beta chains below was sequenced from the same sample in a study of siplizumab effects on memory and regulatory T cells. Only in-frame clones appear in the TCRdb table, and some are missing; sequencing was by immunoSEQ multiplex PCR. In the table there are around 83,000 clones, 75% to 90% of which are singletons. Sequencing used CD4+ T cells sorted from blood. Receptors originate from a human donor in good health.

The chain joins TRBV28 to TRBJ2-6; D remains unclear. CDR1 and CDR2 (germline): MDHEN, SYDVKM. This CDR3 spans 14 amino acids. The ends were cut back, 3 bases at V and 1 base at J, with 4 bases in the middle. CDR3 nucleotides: TGTGCCAGCAGTTTGTGGTCTGGGGCCAACGTCCTGACTTTC. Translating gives CASSLWSGANVLTF. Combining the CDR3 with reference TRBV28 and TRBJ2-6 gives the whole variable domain DVKVTQSSRYLVKRTGEKVFLECVQDMDHENMFWYRQDPGLGLRLIYFSYDVKMKEKGDIPEGYSVSREKKERFSLILESASTNQTSMYLCASSLWSGANVLTFGAGSRLTVL.

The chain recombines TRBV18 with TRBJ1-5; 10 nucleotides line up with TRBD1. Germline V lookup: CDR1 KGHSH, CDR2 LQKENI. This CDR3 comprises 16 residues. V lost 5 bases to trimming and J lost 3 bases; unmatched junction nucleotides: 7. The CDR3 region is CASSLSGTGVNQPQHF. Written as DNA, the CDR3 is TGTGCCAGCTCATTATCCGGGACAGGGGTCAATCAGCCCCAGCATTTT.

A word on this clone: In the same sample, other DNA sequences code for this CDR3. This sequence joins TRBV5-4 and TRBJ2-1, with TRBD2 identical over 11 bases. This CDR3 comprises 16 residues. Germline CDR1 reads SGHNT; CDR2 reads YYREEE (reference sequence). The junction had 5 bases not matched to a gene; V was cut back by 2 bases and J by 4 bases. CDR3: CASSLGGLAAYNEQFF. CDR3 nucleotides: TGTGCCAGCAGCTTAGGGGGACTAGCGGCTTACAATGAGCAGTTCTTC.

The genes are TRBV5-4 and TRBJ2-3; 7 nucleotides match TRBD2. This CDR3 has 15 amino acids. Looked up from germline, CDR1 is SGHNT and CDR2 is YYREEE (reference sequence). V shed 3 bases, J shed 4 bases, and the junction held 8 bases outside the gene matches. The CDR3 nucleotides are TGTGCCAGCAGCTGGACCCCGGGACTATCAGATACGCAGTATTTT. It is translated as CASSWTPGLSDTQYF. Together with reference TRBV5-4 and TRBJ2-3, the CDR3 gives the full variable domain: ETGVTQSPTHLIKTRGQQVTLRCSSQSGHNTVSWYQQALGQGPQFIFQYYREEENGRGNFPPRFSGLQFPNYSSELNVNALELDDSALYLCASSWTPGLSDTQYFGPGTRLTVL.

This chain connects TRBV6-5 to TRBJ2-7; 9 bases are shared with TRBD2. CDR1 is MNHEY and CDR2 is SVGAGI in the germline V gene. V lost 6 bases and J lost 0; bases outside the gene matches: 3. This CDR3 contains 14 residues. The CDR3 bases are TGTGCCAGCAGCCGTAGCGGGAGCTCCTACGAGCAGTACTTC. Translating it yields CASSRSGSSYEQYF.

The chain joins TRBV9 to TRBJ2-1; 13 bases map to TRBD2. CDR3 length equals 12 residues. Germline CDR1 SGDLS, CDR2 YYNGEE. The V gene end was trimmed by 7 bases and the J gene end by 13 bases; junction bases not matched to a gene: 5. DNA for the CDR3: TGTGCCAGCGGAGGACTAGCGGGGGCCCAGTTCTTC. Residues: CASGGLAGAQFF.

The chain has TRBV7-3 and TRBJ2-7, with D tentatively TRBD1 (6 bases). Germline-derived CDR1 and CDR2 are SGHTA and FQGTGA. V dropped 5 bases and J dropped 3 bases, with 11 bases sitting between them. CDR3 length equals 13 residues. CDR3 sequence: CASSPGQHYEQYF. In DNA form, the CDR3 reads TGTGCCAGCAGCCCCGGACAGCACTACGAGCAGTACTTC.

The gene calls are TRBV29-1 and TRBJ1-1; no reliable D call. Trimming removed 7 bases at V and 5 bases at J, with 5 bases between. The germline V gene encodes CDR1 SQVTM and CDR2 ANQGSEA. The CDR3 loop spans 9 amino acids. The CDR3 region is CSGGTEAFF. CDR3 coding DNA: TGCAGCGGCGGGACTGAAGCTTTCTTT.

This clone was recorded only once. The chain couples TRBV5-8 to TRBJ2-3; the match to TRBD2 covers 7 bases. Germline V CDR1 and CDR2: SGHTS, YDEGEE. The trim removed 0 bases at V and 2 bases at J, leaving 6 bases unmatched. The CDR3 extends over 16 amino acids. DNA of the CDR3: TGTGCCAGCAGCTTGGGAGTTGCGGGAGACACAGATACGCAGTATTTT. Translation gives CASSLGVAGDTDTQYF.

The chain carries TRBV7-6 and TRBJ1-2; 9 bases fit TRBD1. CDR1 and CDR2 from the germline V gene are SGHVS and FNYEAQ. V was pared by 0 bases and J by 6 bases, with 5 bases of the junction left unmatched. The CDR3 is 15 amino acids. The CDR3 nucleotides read TGTGCCAGCAGCTTAGCGGGACAGGGAATGGATGGCTACACCTTC. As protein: CASSLAGQGMDGYTF.

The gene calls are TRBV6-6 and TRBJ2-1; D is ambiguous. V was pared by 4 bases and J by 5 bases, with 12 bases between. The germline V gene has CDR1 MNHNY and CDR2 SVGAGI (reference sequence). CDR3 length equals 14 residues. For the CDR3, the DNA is TGTGCCAGCAGTTCAGACCGTTCGAACAATGAGCAGTTCTTC. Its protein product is CASSSDRSNNEQFF.

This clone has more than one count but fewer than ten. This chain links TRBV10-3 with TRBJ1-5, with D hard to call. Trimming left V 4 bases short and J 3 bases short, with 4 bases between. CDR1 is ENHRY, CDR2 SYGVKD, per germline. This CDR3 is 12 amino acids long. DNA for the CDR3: TGTGCCATCAGTGCCAACAATCAGCCCCAGCATTTT. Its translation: CAISANNQPQHF.

The CDR3 loop is CASSRQAGDTQYF. CDR3 coding DNA: TGTGCCAGCAGCCGCCAAGCGGGAGATACGCAGTATTTT. The chain couples TRBV7-9 to TRBJ2-3, with a weak D call TRBD2 (6 bases). V was pared by 5 bases and J by 5 bases, with 11 bases between. CDR1 is SEHNR and CDR2 is FQNEAQ in the germline V gene (reference sequence). The CDR3 has 13 residues.

CDR3 amino acids: CASSQQGRENQPQHF. CDR3 DNA: TGTGCCAGCAGCCAACAGGGAAGAGAAAATCAGCCCCAGCATTTT. The rearrangement joins TRBV4-2 to TRBJ1-5, with a weak D call TRBD1 (5 bases). The CDR3 covers 15 residues. With 2 bases removed from V and 4 bases from J, the gap between germline ends came to 12 bases. Germline V gives CDR1 LGHNA, CDR2 YNFKEQ.

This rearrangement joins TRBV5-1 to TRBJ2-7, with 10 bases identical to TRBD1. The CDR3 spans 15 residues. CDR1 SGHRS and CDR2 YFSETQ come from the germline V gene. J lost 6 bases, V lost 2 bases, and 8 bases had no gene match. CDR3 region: CASSFRGTGDGEQYF. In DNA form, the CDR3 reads TGCGCCAGCAGCTTTCGAGGGACAGGGGACGGCGAGCAGTACTTC.

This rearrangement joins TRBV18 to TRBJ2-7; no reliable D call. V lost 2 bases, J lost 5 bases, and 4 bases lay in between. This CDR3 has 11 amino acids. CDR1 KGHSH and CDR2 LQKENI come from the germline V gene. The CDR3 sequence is CASSPNDEQYF. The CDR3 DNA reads TGTGCCAGCTCACCAAACGACGAGCAGTACTTC.

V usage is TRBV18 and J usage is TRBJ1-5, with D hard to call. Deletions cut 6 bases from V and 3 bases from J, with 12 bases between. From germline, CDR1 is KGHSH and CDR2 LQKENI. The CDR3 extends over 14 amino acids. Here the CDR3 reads CASSRGQNNQPQHF. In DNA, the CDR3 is TGTGCCAGCTCCCGTGGGCAGAACAATCAGCCCCAGCATTTT. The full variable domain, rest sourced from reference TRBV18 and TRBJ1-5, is NAGVMQNPRHLVRRRGQEARLRCSPMKGHSHVYWYRQLPEEGLKFMVYLQKENIIDESGMPKERFSAEFPKEGPSILRIQQVVRGDSAAYFCASSRGQNNQPQHFGDGTRLSIL.

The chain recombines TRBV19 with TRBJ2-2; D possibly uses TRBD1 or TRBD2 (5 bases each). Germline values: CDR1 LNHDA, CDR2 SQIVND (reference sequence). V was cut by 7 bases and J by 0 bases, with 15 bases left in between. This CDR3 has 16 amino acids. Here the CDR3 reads CASTRDPNPNTGELFF. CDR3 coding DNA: TGTGCCAGTACCAGGGACCCCAACCCGAACACCGGGGAGCTGTTTTTT.

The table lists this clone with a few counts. CDR3 sequence: CASRYTSYEQYF. The CDR3 nucleotides are TGTGCCAGTCGATATACCTCCTACGAGCAGTACTTC. The V and J genes are TRBV19 and TRBJ2-7; D ambiguous. The CDR3 extends over 12 amino acids. The V gene lost 8 bases and the J gene lost 0 bases, with 8 bases spanning the gap. Germline V gene lookup returns CDR1 LNHDA and CDR2 SQIVND (reference sequence).

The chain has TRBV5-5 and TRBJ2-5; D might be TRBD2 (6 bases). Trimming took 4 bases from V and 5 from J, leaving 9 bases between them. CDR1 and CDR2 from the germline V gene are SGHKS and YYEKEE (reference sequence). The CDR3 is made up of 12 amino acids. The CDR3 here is CASSIGGETQYF. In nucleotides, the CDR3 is TGTGCCAGCAGCATCGGGGGTGAGACCCAGTACTTC.

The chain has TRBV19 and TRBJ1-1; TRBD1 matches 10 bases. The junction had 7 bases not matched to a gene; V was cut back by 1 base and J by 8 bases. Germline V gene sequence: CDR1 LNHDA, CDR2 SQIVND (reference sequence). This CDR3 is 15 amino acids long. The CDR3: CASSIVGTGAAEAFF. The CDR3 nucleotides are TGTGCCAGTAGTATAGTCGGGACAGGGGCCGCGGAAGCTTTCTTT.

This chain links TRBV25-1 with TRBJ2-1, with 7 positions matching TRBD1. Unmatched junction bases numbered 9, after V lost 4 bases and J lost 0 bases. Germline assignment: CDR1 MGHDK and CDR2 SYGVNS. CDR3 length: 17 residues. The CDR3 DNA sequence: TGTGCCAGCAGTGCTACTACAGGGGTCCACTCCTACAATGAGCAGTTCTTC. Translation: CASSATTGVHSYNEQFF.

The CDR3 region is CASSVDENYGYTF. In DNA form, the CDR3 reads TGTGCCAGCAGCGTAGACGAAAACTATGGCTACACCTTC. The chain carries TRBV9 and TRBJ1-2; D not resolved. Trimming took off 0 bases at V and 2 bases at J, with 5 bases between the two ends. This CDR3 contains 13 residues. Germline V gene data show CDR1 as SGDLS and CDR2 as YYNGEE.

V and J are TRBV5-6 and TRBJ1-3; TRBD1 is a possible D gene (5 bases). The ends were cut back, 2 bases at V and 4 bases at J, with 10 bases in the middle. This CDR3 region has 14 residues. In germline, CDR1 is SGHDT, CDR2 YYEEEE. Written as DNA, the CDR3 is TGTGCCAGCAGCTTCGGGGGAACCGGAAACACCATATATTTT. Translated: CASSFGGTGNTIYF. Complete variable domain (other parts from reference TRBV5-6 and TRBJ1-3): DAGVTQSPTHLIKTRGQQVTLRCSPKSGHDTVSWYQQALGQGPQFIFQYYEEEERQRGNFPDRFSGHQFPNYSSELNVNALLLGDSALYLCASSFGGTGNTIYFGEGSWLTVV.

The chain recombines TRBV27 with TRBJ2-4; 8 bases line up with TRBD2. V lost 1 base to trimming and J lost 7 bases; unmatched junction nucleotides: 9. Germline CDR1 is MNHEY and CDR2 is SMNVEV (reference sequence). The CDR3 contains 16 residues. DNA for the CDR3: TGTGCCAGCAGTTTATTAGGAGCGGGAGACGAGAACATTCAGTACTTC. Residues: CASSLLGAGDENIQYF.

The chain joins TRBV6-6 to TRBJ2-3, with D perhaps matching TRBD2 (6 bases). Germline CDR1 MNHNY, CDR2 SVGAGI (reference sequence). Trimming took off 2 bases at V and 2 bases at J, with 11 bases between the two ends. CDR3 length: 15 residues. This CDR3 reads CASSYGAGSTDTQYF. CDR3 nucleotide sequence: TGTGCCAGCAGTTACGGCGCGGGATCCACAGATACGCAGTATTTT.

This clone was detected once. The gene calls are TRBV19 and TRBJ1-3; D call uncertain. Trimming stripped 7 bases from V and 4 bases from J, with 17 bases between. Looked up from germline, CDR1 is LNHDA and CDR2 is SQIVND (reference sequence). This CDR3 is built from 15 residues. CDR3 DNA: TGTGCCAGTACCCCCTTTTCGTCTGCCGGAAACACCATATATTTT. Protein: CASTPFSSAGNTIYF.

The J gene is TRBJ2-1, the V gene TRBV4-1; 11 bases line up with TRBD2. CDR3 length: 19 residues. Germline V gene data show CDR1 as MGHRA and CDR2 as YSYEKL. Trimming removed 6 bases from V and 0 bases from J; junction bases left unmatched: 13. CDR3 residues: CASRRSGTSGTGSYNEQFF. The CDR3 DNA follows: TGCGCCAGCAGACGCTCCGGGACTAGCGGAACCGGCTCCTACAATGAGCAGTTCTTC.

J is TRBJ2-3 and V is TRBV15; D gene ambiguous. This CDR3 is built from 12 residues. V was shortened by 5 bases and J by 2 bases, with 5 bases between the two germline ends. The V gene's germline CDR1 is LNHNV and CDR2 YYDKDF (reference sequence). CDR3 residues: CATSGFTDTQYF. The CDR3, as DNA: TGTGCCACCAGCGGTTTCACAGATACGCAGTATTTT.

The DNA of the CDR3 is TGTGCCAGCAGCACAGGGGATCAGCCCCAGCATTTT. This sequence encodes CASSTGDQPQHF. This chain links TRBV7-6 with TRBJ1-5; 7 positions match TRBD1. J was trimmed by 5 bases and V by 5 bases; bases with no gene match: 0. The CDR3 runs to 12 residues. Germline lookup yields CDR1 SGHVS and CDR2 FNYEAQ.

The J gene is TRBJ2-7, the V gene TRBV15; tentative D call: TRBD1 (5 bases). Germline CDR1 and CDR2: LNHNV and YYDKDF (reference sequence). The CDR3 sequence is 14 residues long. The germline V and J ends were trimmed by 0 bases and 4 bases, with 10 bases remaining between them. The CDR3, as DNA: TGTGCCACCAGCAGAGATTGGCAGGGTTACGAGCAGTACTTC. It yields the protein CATSRDWQGYEQYF.